This entry features one TCR beta chain sequence. Its antigen is unidentified. The sample is drawn from a study of T cells expressing NK-cell markers. In the study overall: Within the sequenced cohort of eight donors, seven exhibited HCMV seropositivity and one was seronegative. Overall study results and limits: Six or seven donors showed dominant NKG2C+ clonotypes comprising roughly 1.0-7.5% of their CD8+ T cells.

Germline V gene lookup returns CDR1 ENHRY and CDR2 SYGVKD. The CDR3 runs 15 residues. The TCR beta cDNA came from 5'RACE template switching with UMIs. With the 5' RACE reads reprocessed, TCRdb shows one record per CDR3 protein and no DNA. Across 350,000 to 400,000 distinct CDR3 sequences, the top ten clones capture 9.5% to 12% of the sample. This receptor was taken from a woman aged 50 to 65 in good health. The chain joins TRBV10-3 to TRBJ1-5; TCRdb gives TRBD1 as the D gene, but with no DNA this cannot be confirmed. Sequencing was done on a sample of blood T cells: a sorted CD56 or NKG2C T cell subset, CD4+ or CD8+ T cells, or bulk PBMC T cells (not recorded which). CDR3 residues: CAISDQGQGVQPQHF.